One and the same sample provided the 5 T cell receptor beta chains below, sequenced in a study of Ad26.COV2.S vaccination and SARS-CoV-2 variants. TCRdb's table, derived via immunoSEQ multiplex PCR, lists solely in-frame clones and lacks some. The sample consists of 200,000 to 300,000 clones, 70% to 90% of them appearing once. As for treatment: some 19 received Ad26.COV2.S at low or high dose, single or two shots; about 5 received placebo; per-sample allocation not given. At day 63 after the first vaccine or placebo injection, samples were drawn. The material was peripheral blood, obtained in a trial of Ad26.COV2.S vaccine versus placebo. Receptors originate from a person between 18 and 60 years old who received the Ad26.COV2.S COVID-19 vaccine or a placebo.

This rearrangement joins TRBV10-1 to TRBJ2-1, with no clear D. Trimming shortened V by 3 bases and J by 7 bases, and 13 bases separated the two germline ends. Per germline, CDR1 WNHNN and CDR2 SYGVQD (reference sequence). The CDR3 runs 14 residues. DNA of the CDR3: TGCGCCAGCAGTGAAAAGTTCCCGGAGAATGAGCAGTTCTTC. Its translation: CASSEKFPENEQFF.

The chain uses TRBV6-2 or TRBV6-3 and TRBJ2-7, with D perhaps TRBD1 or TRBD2 (6 bases each). The CDR3 spans 14 residues. V was pared by 5 bases and J by 7 bases, with 18 bases between. Per the germline V gene, CDR1 is MNHEY and CDR2 is SVGEGT. The CDR3 DNA is TGTGCCAGCAGTCAACTCAGGGGAGGCGGAGAGCAGTACTTC. Translation gives CASSQLRGGGEQYF.

The rearrangement uses TRBV6-5 and TRBJ1-6; a possible D gene is TRBD1 (6 bases). Germline V CDR1 and CDR2: MNHEY, SVGAGI. Trimming took off 6 bases at V and 17 bases at J, with 17 bases between the two ends. The CDR3 consists of 12 residues. CDR3 amino acids: CASSPQGLEVHF. For the CDR3, the DNA is TGTGCCAGCAGCCCACAGGGCCTAGAAGTCCACTTT.

This clone appeared a single time. The chain has TRBV7-2 and TRBJ1-2; no reliable D call. Germline V gene data show CDR1 as SGHTA and CDR2 as FQGNSA. This CDR3 comprises 13 residues. V gave up 5 bases and J gave up 7 bases, with 14 bases separating them. The CDR3 here is CASSPGVHRGYTF. CDR3 nucleotides: TGTGCCAGCAGCCCCGGGGTTCACCGTGGCTACACCTTC.

The chain employs TRBV27 and TRBJ2-7, with TRBD1 matching 7 bases. The germline V gene has CDR1 MNHEY and CDR2 SMNVEV (reference sequence). V was clipped by 6 bases and J by 3 bases; unmatched bases: 11. This CDR3 is 15 amino acids long. The CDR3 loop reads CASSLGGAGGYEQYF. CDR3 in DNA: TGTGCCAGCAGCCTCGGTGGGGCAGGGGGCTACGAGCAGTACTTC.